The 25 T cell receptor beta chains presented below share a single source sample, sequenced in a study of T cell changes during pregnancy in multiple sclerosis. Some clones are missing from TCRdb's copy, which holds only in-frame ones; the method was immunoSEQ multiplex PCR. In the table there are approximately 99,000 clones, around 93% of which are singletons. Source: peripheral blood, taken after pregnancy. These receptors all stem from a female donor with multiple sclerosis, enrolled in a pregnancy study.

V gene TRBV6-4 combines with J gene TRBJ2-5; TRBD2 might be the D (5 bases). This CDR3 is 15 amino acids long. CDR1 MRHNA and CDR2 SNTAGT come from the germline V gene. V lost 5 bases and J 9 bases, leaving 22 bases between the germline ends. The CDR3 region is CASSKDFAGIGSQYF. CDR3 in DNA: TGTGCCAGCAGTAAGGACTTCGCTGGGATAGGGTCCCAGTACTTC.

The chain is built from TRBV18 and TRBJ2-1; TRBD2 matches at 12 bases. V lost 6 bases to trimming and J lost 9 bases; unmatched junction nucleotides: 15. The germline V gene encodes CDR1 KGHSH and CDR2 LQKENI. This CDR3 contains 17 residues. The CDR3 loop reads CASSARRTSGTEGEQFF. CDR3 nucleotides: TGTGCCAGCTCGGCTCGTAGGACTAGCGGGACGGAGGGTGAGCAGTTCTTC.

CDR3: CASSLEQGRSYEQYF. The DNA of the CDR3 is TGTGCCAGCAGCTTAGAGCAGGGGCGCTCCTACGAGCAGTACTTC. The V gene is TRBV7-6, the J gene TRBJ2-7; the D gene is possibly TRBD1 (6 bases). The V gene's germline CDR1 is SGHVS and CDR2 FNYEAQ. The CDR3 runs to 15 residues. V lost 1 base, J lost 0 bases, and 10 bases lay in between.

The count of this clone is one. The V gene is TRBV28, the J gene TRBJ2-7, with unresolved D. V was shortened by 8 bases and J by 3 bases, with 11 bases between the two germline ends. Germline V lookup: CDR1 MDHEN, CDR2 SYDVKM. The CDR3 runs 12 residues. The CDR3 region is CASCRVDYEQYF. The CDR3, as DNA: TGTGCCAGCTGCCGGGTCGACTACGAGCAGTACTTC.

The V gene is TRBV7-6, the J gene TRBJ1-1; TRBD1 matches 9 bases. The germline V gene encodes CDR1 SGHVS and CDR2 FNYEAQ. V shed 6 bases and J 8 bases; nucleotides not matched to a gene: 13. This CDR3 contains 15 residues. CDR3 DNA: TGTGCCAGCAGGTCTACAGGGGGCCCTGTTGAGGAAGCTTTCTTT. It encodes CASRSTGGPVEEAFF.

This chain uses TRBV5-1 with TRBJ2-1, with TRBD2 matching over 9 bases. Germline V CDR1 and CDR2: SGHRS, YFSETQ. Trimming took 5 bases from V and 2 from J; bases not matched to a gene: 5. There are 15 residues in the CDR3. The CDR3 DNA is TGCGCCAGCAGTTCGACTAGCGGAGCCTACAATGAGCAGTTCTTC. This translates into CASSSTSGAYNEQFF.

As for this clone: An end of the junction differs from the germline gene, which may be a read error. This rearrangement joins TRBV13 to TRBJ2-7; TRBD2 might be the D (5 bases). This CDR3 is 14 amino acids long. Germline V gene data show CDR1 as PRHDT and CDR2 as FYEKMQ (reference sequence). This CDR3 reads CASSVGLTTYEQYF. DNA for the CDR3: TGTGCCAGCAGCGTAGGACTCACGACCTACGAGCAGTACTTC. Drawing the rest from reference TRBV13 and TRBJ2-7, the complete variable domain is AAGVIQSPRHLIKEKRETATLKCYPIPRHDTVYWYQQGPGQDPQFLISFYEKMQSDKGSIPDRFSAQQFSDYHSELNMSSLELGDSALYFCASSVGLTTYEQYFGPGTRLTVT.

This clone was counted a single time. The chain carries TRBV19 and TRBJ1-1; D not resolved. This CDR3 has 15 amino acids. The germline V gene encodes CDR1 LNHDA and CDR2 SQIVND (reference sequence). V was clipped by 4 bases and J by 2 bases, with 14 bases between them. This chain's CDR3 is CASSTWTEGNTEAFF. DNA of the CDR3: TGTGCCAGTAGTACCTGGACGGAGGGAAACACTGAAGCTTTCTTT.

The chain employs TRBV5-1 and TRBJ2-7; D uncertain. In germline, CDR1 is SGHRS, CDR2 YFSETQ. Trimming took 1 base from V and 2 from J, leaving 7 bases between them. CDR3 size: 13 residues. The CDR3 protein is CASSLTETYEQYF. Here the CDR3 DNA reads TGCGCCAGCAGCTTGACAGAGACCTACGAGCAGTACTTC.

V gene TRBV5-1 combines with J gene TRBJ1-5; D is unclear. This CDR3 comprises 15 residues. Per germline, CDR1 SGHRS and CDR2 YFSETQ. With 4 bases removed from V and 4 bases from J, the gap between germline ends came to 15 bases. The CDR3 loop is CASSTGGSGNQPQHF. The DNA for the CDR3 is TGCGCCAGCAGCACTGGAGGGTCGGGGAATCAGCCCCAGCATTTT.

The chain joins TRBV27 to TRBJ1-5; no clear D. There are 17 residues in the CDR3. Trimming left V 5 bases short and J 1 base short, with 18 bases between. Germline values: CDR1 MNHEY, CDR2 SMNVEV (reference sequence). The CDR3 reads CASSTSGGEESNQPQHF. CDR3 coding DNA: TGTGCCAGCAGTACCTCGGGTGGGGAGGAAAGCAATCAGCCCCAGCATTTT.

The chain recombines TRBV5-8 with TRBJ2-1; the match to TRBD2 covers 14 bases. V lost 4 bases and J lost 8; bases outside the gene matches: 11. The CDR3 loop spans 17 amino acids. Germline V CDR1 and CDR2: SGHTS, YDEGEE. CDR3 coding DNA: TGTGCCAGCAGCCTCGGGACTAGCGGGAGTTTAATGGATGAGCAGTTCTTC. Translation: CASSLGTSGSLMDEQFF. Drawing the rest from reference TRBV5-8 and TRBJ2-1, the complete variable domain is EAGVTQSPTHLIKTRGQQATLRCSPISGHTSVYWYQQALGLGLQFLLWYDEGEERNRGNFPPRFSGRQFPNYSSELNVNALELEDSALYLCASSLGTSGSLMDEQFFGPGTRLTVL.

The CDR3 protein is CASSTDRGRYNEQFF. The CDR3 DNA follows: TGTGCCAGCAGCACCGACAGGGGCAGATACAATGAGCAGTTCTTC. The genes are TRBV6-5 and TRBJ2-1; 8 nucleotides align to TRBD1. The germline CDR1 and CDR2 sequences are MNHEY and SVGAGI. Trimming removed 6 bases from V and 4 bases from J; junction bases left unmatched: 8. The length of the CDR3 is 15 residues.

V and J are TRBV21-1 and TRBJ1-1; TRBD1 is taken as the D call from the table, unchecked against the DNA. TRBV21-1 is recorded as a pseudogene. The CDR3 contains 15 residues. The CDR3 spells CASSLQGQENTEAFF. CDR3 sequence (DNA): TGTGCCAGCAGCCTCCAGGGGCAGGAAAACACTGAAGCTTTCTTT.

The CDR3 DNA reads TGCGCCAGCAGCCAAGAAGGCGGGGAAGAGACCCAGTACTTC. Translating it yields CASSQEGGEETQYF. This chain joins TRBV4-1 and TRBJ2-5; D may be TRBD2 (6 bases). The ends were cut back, 0 bases at V and 3 bases at J, with 8 bases in the middle. Germline lookup yields CDR1 MGHRA and CDR2 YSYEKL. The CDR3 runs 14 residues.

The CDR3 DNA reads TGCGCCAGCAGCCCAGGGACTAGCGGGAGCAATGAGCAGTTCTTC. Its protein product is CASSPGTSGSNEQFF. The genes are TRBV5-1 and TRBJ2-1, with 14 bases matching TRBD2. Per the germline V gene, CDR1 is SGHRS and CDR2 is YFSETQ. The CDR3 length is 15 residues. V gave up 4 bases and J gave up 6 bases; unmatched junction bases: 3.

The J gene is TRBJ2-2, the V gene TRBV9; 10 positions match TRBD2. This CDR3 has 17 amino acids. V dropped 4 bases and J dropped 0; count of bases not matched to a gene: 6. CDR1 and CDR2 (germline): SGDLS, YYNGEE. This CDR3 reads CASSSLLAGANTGELFF. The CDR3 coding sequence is TGTGCCAGCAGCTCTCTTCTAGCGGGAGCGAACACCGGGGAGCTGTTTTTT.

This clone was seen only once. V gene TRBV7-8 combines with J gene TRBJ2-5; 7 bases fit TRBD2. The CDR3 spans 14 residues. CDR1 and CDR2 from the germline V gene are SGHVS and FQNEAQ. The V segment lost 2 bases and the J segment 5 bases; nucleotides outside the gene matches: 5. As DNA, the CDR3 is TGTGCCAGCAGCTTATCAGCGGGACGGGAGACCCAGTACTTC. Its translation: CASSLSAGRETQYF. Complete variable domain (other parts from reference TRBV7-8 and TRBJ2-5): GAGVSQSPRYKVAKRGQDVALRCDPISGHVSLFWYQQALGQGPEFLTYFQNEAQLDKSGLPSDRFFAERPEGSVSTLKIQRTQQEDSAVYLCASSLSAGRETQYFGPGTRLLVL.

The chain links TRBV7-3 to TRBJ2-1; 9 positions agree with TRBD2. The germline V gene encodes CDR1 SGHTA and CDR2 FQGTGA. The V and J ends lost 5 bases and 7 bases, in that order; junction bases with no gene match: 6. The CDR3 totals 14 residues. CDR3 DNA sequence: TGTGCCAGCAGCAATTTAGCGGGAGCTAATGAGCAGTTCTTC. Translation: CASSNLAGANEQFF.

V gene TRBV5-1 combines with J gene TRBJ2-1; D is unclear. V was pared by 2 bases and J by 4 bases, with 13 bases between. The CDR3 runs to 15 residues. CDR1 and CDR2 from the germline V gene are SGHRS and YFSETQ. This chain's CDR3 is CASSFVGPQYNEQFF. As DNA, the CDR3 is TGCGCCAGCAGCTTCGTTGGTCCTCAGTACAATGAGCAGTTCTTC.

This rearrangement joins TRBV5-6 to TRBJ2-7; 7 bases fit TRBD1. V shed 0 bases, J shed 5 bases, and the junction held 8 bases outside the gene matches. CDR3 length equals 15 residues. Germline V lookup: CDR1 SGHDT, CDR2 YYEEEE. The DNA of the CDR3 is TGTGCCAGCAGCTTGGCAAGGACAGGTGTCGACGAGCAGTACTTC. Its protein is CASSLARTGVDEQYF.

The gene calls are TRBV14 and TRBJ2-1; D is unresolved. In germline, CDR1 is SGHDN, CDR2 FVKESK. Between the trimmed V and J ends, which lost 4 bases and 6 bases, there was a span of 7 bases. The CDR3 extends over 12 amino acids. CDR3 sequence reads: CASSPDFNEQFF. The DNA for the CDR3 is TGTGCCAGCAGCCCCGACTTCAATGAGCAGTTCTTC.

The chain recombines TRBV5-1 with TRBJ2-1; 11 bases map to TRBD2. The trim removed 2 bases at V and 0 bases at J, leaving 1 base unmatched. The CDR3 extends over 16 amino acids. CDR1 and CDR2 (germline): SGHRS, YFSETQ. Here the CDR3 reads CASSFTSGSSYNEQFF. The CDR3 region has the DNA TGCGCCAGCAGCTTCACTAGCGGGAGCTCCTACAATGAGCAGTTCTTC.

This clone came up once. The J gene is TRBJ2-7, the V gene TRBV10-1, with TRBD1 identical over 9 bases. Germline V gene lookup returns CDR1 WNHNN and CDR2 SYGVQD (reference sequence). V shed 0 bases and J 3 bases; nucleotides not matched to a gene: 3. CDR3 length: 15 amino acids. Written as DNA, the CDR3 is TGCGCCAGCAGTGAGTCCGGGACAGGGATCTACGAGCAGTACTTC. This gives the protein CASSESGTGIYEQYF.

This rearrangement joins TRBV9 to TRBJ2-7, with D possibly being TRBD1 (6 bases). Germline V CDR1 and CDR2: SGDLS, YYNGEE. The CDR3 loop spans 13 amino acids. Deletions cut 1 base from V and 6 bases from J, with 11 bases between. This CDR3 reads CASSVQSGAEQYF. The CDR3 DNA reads TGTGCCAGCAGCGTACAATCAGGGGCCGAGCAGTACTTC.